This T cell receptor (beta chain) was retrieved from a study of T cell responses to AZD1222 COVID-19 vaccine. Findings and limits, study-wide: Of spike-specific TCRs, nearly half reportedly target regions left unmutated in variants. Spike regions recognized by vaccine-associated CD4 TCRs spanned the protein, led by 160-218 and 743-854.

The protocol was immunoSEQ multiplex PCR, while the TCRdb copy is restricted to in-frame clones and leaves out a portion. Among about 73,000 clones listed, roughly nine tenths were seen once. Recipients boosted at about 4 weeks or about 12 weeks are pooled. This CDR3 has 10 residues. Germline assignment: CDR1 SEHNR and CDR2 FQNEAQ (reference sequence). Trimming at V came to 8 bases and at J to 6 bases, leaving 1 base not matched to a gene. This clone was seen only once. What it recognizes is unknown. Sequenced material: peripheral blood, taken 28 days after the second AZD1222 dose. The genes are TRBV7-9 and TRBJ2-7, with 7 bases that match TRBD2. This clonotype originated in an adult who received the AZD1222 COVID-19 vaccine. The CDR3 nucleotides are TGTGCCAGCGGGACTACCGAGCAGTACTTC. This codes for CASGTTEQYF. Full variable domain (rest looked up from reference TRBV7-9 and TRBJ2-7): DTGVSQNPRHKITKRGQNVTFRCDPISEHNRLYWYRQTLGQGPEFLTYFQNEAQLEKSRLLSDRFSAERPKGSFSTLEIQRTEQGDSAMYLCASGTTEQYFGPGTRLTVT.